This T cell receptor beta chain is drawn from a study of blood T cell repertoires in COVID-19. On the study more broadly: Some COVID-19 samples were acute and others convalescent; all came from the United States, Italy and Spain. T cells, B-cell-depleted T cells, or PBMCs supplied cDNA or gDNA.

CDR3 size: 16 residues. Trimming stripped 3 bases from V and 1 base from J, with 14 bases between. The V gene's germline CDR1 is MNHNY and CDR2 SVGAGI (reference sequence). While infection was still active, Seattle patients were enrolled and then followed longitudinally. Original handling: Reference gene primer amplification yielded estimated nucleated cell counts. Clones were sequenced by immunoSEQ multiplex PCR, and TCRdb holds only the in-frame ones, with some missing. V, J and clone size reflect that table, while D and trimming were determined from the DNA. The table lists 250,000 to 300,000 clones, just under 90% of them singletons, with 6.3% in the top ten.

This TCR derives from a woman in her 50s with COVID-19, enrolled during active disease. Sequenced: peripheral blood. The rearrangement uses TRBV6-6 and TRBJ2-3; TRBD1 is a possible D gene (5 bases). CDR3 in DNA: TGTGCCAGCAGTTATACGACAGAACCTCGCACAGATACGCAGTATTTT. Amino acids: CASSYTTEPRTDTQYF.